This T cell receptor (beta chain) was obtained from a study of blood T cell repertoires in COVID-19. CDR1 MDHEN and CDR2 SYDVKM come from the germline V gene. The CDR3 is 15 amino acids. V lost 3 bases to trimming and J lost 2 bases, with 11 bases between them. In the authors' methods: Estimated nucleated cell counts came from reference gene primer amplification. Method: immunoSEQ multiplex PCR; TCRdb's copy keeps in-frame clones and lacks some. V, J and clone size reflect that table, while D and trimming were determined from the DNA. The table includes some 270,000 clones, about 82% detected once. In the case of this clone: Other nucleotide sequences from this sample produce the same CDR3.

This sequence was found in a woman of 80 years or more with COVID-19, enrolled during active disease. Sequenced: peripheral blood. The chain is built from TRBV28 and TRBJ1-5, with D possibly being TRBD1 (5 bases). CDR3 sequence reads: CASSLGGEGNQPQHF. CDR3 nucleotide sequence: TGTGCCAGCAGTTTGGGGGGGGAGGGCAATCAGCCCCAGCATTTT.